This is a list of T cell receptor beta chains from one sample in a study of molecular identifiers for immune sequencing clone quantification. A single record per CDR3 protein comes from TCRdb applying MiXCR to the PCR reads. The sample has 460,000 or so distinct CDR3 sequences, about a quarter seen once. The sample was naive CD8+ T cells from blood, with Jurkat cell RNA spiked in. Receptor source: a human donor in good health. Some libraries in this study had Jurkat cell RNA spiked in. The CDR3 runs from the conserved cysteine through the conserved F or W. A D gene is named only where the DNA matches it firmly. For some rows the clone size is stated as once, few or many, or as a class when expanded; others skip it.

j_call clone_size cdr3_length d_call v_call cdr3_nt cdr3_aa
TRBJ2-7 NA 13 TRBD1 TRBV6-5 TGTGTCAGCAGTTACAGGGGCTCCTACGAGCAGTACTTC CVSSYRGSYEQYF
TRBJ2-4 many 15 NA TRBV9 TGTGCCAGCAGCGGTGGTGATAGCGCCAAAAACATTCAGTACTTC CASSGGDSAKNIQYF
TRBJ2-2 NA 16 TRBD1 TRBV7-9 TGTGCCAGCAGCTCTCCGGGACAGGGGGCCGCCGGGGAGCTGTTTTTT CASSSPGQGAAGELFF
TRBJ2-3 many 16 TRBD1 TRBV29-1 TGCAGCGTTTTCCTTGGGACAGGGGGGTGGACAGATACGCAGTATTTT CSVFLGTGGWTDTQYF
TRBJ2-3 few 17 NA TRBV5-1 TGCGCCAGCAGCTTGGATGGGGGGTTCCCTTACACAGATACGCAGTATTTT CASSLDGGFPYTDTQYF
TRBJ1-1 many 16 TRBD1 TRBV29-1 TGCAGCGTTGAAGATCGTAAAAGGGGGCAGAACACTGAAGCTTTCTTT CSVEDRKRGQNTEAFF
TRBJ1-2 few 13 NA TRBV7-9 TGTGCCAGCAGCTTAGCAGGAACCAATGGCTACACCTTC CASSLAGTNGYTF
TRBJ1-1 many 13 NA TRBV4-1 TGCGCCAGCAGCCAAGGGACTCCCACTGAAGCTTTCTTT CASSQGTPTEAFF
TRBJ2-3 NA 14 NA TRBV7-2 TGTGCCAGCAGCTTAGCGATGGGTGGTGGTACGCAGTATTTT CASSLAMGGGTQYF
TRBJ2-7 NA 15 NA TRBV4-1 TGCGCCAGCAGCCAATTAACCGGACAGTCCTACGAGCAGTACTTC CASSQLTGQSYEQYF
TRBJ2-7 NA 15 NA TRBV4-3 TGCGCCAGCAGCCAAGATGTCCCAGGAGCCTACGAGCAGTACTTC CASSQDVPGAYEQYF
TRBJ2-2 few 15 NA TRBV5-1 TGCGCCAGCAGCCCTTCGGACCGGTCGGGCGGGGAGCTGTTTTTT CASSPSDRSGGELFF
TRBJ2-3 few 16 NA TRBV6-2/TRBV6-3 TGTGCCAGCAGTCCACCACAGGGTTGGGACGCAGATACGCAGTATTTT CASSPPQGWDADTQYF
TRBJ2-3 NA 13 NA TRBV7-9 TGTGCCAGCAGCAAGGCCAACACAGATACGCAGTGTTTT CASSKANTDTQCF
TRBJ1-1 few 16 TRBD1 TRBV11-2 TGTGCCAGCAGCTTAGGATTCGGCAGGGGGCTCGTTGAAGCTTTCTTT CASSLGFGRGLVEAFF
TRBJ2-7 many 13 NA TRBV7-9 TGTGCCAGCCGTTTATCGGGACCCCACGAGCAGTACTTC CASRLSGPHEQYF
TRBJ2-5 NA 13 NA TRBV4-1 TGCGCCAGCAGCCAAGTAGGGCAAGAGACCCAGTACTTC CASSQVGQETQYF
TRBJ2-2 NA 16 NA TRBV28 TGTGCCAGCAGCCCCACCCTAGGACAGTACACCGGGGAGCTGTTTTTT CASSPTLGQYTGELFF
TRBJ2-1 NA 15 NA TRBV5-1 TGCGCCAGCTGCTTGGTCGGGGGGCCCTACAATGAGCAGTTCTTC CASCLVGGPYNEQFF
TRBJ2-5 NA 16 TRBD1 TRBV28 TGTGCCAGCAGTTTATCTACGGACAGGGTCCAAGAGCCCCAGTACTTC CASSLSTDRVQEPQYF
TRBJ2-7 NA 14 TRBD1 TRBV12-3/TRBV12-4 TGTGCCAGCAAGTCAGGGACAGGAGATTACGAGCAGTACTTC CASKSGTGDYEQYF
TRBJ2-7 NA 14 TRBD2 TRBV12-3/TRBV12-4 TGTGCCAGCAGTCCGGGCGGGGGGAGGCTGGAGCAGTACTTC CASSPGGGRLEQYF
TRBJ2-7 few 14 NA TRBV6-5 TGTGCCAGCAGCCTCAGGGGAGAGGCCTACGAGCAGTACTTC CASSLRGEAYEQYF
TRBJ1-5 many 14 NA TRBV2 TGTGCCAGCACGGACGGTCTCGGCAATCAGCCCCAGCATTTT CASTDGLGNQPQHF
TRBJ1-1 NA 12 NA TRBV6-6 TGTGCCAGCAGAGAAACCGGGGATGAAGCTTTCTTT CASRETGDEAFF
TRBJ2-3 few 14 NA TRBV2 TGTGCCAGCGAACCGGGACCCCGCACAGATACGCAGTATTTT CASEPGPRTDTQYF
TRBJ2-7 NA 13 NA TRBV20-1 TGCAGTGACCAACCCGAAGGCTCCTACGAGCAGTACTTC CSDQPEGSYEQYF
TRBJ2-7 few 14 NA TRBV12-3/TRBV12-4 TGTGCCAGCAGTTTTAATGACGGGACCTACGAGCAGTACTTC CASSFNDGTYEQYF
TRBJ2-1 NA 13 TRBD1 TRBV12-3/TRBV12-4 TGTGCCAGTCGAGGACAGGCCTACAATGAGCAGTTCTTC CASRGQAYNEQFF
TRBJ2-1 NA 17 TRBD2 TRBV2 TGTGCCAGCACTGTACGGACTAGCGGGGGCCTCTACAATGAGCAGTTCTTC CASTVRTSGGLYNEQFF
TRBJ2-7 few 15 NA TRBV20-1 TGCAGTGCTAGAGACCTCAAAGCAGGTTCCTACGAGCAGTACTTC CSARDLKAGSYEQYF
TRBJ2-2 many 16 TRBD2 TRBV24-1 TGTGCCACCAGCGGGACTAGCGGGAGGAACACCGGGGAGCTGTTTTTT CATSGTSGRNTGELFF
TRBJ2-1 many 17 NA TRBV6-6 TGTGCCAGCAGTCAGGGACACCCCGGTGGTAGATACAATGAGCAGTTCTTC CASSQGHPGGRYNEQFF
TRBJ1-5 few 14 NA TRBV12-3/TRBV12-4 TGTGCCAGCAGTTTTCTGGGTACGGATCAGCCCCAGCATTTT CASSFLGTDQPQHF
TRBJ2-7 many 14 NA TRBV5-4 TGTGCCAGCAGGCCGAGCGGGACAGGTGAAGAGCAGTACTTC CASRPSGTGEEQYF
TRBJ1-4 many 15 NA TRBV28 TGTGCCAGCAGTTCCCCGGCGCGCGTTAATGAAAAACTGTTTTTT CASSSPARVNEKLFF
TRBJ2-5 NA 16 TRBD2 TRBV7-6 TGTGCCAGCAGCTTAACCCTAGTGGGAGGGCAAGAGACCCAGTACTTC CASSLTLVGGQETQYF
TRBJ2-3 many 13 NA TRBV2 TGTGCCAGCAGTGAGGCTGGGTTAGATACGCAGTATTTT CASSEAGLDTQYF
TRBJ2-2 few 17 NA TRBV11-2 TGTGCCAGCAGCTTAGTATTGTGGGGGAGAGAAACCGGGGAGCTGTTTTTT CASSLVLWGRETGELFF
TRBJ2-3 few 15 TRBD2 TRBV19 TGTGCCAGTAGTATAGGCGGGGGAGGCACAGATACGCAGTATTTT CASSIGGGGTDTQYF